The rows below give T cell receptor beta chains drawn from one sample of a study of immune heterogeneity within non-small cell lung tumors. MiXCR, run by TCRdb on the multiplex PCR reads, gives a single entry per CDR3 protein. The table has around 20,000 distinct CDR3 sequences, around 26% seen once; the top ten hold 3% to 4%. The sequenced material came from lung tumor tissue. These receptors originate from a man in his forties with non-small cell lung cancer. Each CDR3 is given with its conserved first and last residue. A D gene is named only where the DNA matches it firmly. Clone size appears in some rows only: once, few, many, or a class for an expanded clone.

>TRBV5-1|.|many|TRBJ2-2
CASSLVGRGGTGELFF
TGCGCCAGCAGCTTGGTGGGCAGGGGAGGAACCGGGGAGCTGTTTTTT
>TRBV20-1|TRBD2|.|TRBJ2-1
CSAGGLAGGALFF
TGCAGTGCTGGGGGTTTAGCGGGAGGGGCTCTGTTCTTC
>TRBV7-8|TRBD1|.|TRBJ2-3
CASSRAGSGQLDTQYF
TGTGCCAGCAGCCGGGCGGGTTCGGGACAGCTAGATACGCAGTATTTT
>TRBV3-1|.|.|TRBJ2-1
CASSQGLGEQFF
TGTGCCAGCAGCCAAGGTCTGGGAGAGCAGTTCTTC
>TRBV6-1|.|.|TRBJ1-1
CASSAPRLSTEAFF
TGTGCCAGCAGTGCTCCCCGTTTGAGCACTGAAGCTTTCTTT
>TRBV4-2|.|.|TRBJ2-2
CASSQASNTGELFF
TGTGCCAGCAGCCAAGCGTCCAACACCGGGGAGCTGTTTTTT
>TRBV7-9|.|.|TRBJ2-2
CASSLGPYRSNTGELFF
TGTGCCAGCAGCTTAGGGCCCTACAGGTCGAACACCGGGGAGCTGTTTTTT
>TRBV4-1|TRBD1|many|TRBJ2-1
CASSLDRGSGNEQFF
TGCGCCAGCAGTCTGGACAGGGGGAGTGGCAATGAGCAGTTCTTC
>TRBV5-1|.|few|TRBJ2-2
CASSLEGFRELFF
TGCGCCAGCAGCTTGGAAGGTTTCCGGGAGCTGTTTTTT
>TRBV5-1|.|few|TRBJ1-2
CASSLGEGYTF
TGCGCCAGCAGCTTGGGGGAAGGCTACACCTTC
>TRBV6-1|TRBD1|many|TRBJ1-6
CAVRDRGDNSPLHF
TGTGCCGTTCGGGACAGGGGGGATAATTCACCCCTCCACTTT
>TRBV20-1|.|many|TRBJ1-5
CSALVGGGQPQHF
TGCAGTGCCCTCGTCGGGGGAGGCCAGCCCCAGCATTTT
>TRBV24-1|.|.|TRBJ2-1
CATSDLGGGSYNEQFF
TGTGCCACCAGTGATTTAGGGGGGGGTTCCTACAATGAGCAGTTCTTC
>TRBV6-5|TRBD1|.|TRBJ1-2
CASSYAGTALYGYTF
TGTGCCAGCAGTTACGCCGGGACAGCCCTCTATGGCTACACCTTC
>TRBV5-1|TRBD2|many|TRBJ2-7
CASSLGGGRGYEQYF
TGCGCCAGCAGCTTGGGAGGCGGGAGGGGCTACGAGCAGTACTTC
>TRBV6-1|.|many|TRBJ1-6
CASSYLNSPLHF
TGTGCCAGCAGTTATTTGAATTCACCCCTCCACTTT
>TRBV6-1|.|many|TRBJ1-1
CASTPREGGTEAFF
TGTGCCAGCACCCCCAGGGAAGGGGGAACTGAAGCTTTCTTT
>TRBV7-2|.|.|TRBJ1-5
CASRLNGIGEPQHF
TGTGCCAGCAGGTTAAATGGGATAGGAGAGCCCCAGCATTTT
>TRBV6-2/TRBV6-3|.|.|TRBJ2-3
CASRLYFTDTQYF
TGTGCCAGCAGATTGTACTTCACAGATACGCAGTATTTT
>TRBV3-1|TRBD2|.|TRBJ2-5
CASSEKGTTLSF
TGTGCCAGCAGCGAAAAAGGGACTACCTTGTCCTTC
>TRBV14|TRBD1|.|TRBJ1-1
CASSRGGWNTEAFF
TGTGCCAGCAGCCGAGGGGGCTGGAATACTGAAGCTTTCTTT
>TRBV2|TRBD2|many|TRBJ2-3
CASRAYTSGRARDTQYF
TGTGCCAGCAGGGCCTACACTAGCGGGAGGGCCAGAGATACGCAGTATTTT
>TRBV20-1|TRBD1|.|TRBJ2-1
CSGTDQGVGEQFF
TGCAGTGGAACAGACCAGGGGGTCGGGGAGCAGTTCTTC
>TRBV7-2|TRBD1|many|TRBJ1-1
CASSQRQGNEAFF
TGTGCCAGCAGCCAGAGACAGGGTAATGAAGCTTTCTTT